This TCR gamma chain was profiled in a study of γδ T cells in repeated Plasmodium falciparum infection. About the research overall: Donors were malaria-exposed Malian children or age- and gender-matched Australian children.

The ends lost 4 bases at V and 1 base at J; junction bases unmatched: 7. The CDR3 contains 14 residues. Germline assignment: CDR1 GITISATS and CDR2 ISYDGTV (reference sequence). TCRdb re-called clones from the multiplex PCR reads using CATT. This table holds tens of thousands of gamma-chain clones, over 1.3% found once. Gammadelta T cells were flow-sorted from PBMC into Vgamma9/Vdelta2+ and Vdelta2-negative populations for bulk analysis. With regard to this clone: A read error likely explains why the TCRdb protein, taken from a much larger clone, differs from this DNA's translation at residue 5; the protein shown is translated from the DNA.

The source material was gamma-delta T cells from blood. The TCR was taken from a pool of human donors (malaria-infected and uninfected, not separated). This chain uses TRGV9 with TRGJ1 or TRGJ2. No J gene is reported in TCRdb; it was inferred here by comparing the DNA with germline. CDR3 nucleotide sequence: TGTGCCTTGTGGGATCCGCGAAATTATTATAAGAAACTCTTT. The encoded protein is CALWDPRNYYKKLF.